This T cell receptor beta chain was retrieved from a study of T cell responses to AZD1222 COVID-19 vaccine. Profiled with immunoSEQ multiplex PCR; TCRdb holds only in-frame clones, not every one. The sample has over 40,000 clones, 65% to 85% seen once. The CDR3 contains 13 residues. Per germline, CDR1 WSHSY and CDR2 SAAADI. Deletions cut 6 bases from V and 4 bases from J, with 9 bases between. V gene TRBV10-2 combines with J gene TRBJ1-4; TRBD1 is a possible D gene (5 bases). The material was peripheral blood, obtained on day 0 of AZD1222 vaccination. This receptor was obtained from an adult in good health. The CDR3 DNA reads as TGCGCCAGCAGGGACATGGGTAATGAAAAACTGTTTTTT. Translation gives CASRDMGNEKLFF.